This entry lists 25 T cell receptor beta chains sequenced from one sample in a study of patients and donors after allogeneic stem cell transplantation. TCRdb redid the calling of the RT-PCR reads with MiXCR, one entry per CDR3 protein. The sample has about a million distinct CDR3 sequences, approximately 18% seen once. Source material: blood, either unsorted or a sorted T cell fraction (not recorded which). These receptors all come from a human donor who was either an allogeneic HSCT recipient or a stem cell or donor lymphocyte infusion donor (not recorded which). It is not recorded whose cells these are; they may come from a transplant donor.

The chain recombines TRBV2 with TRBJ1-5; D remains ambiguous. Germline loops: CDR1 SNHLY, CDR2 FYNNEI. Trimming removed 5 bases from V and 7 bases from J, with 9 bases in between. The CDR3 loop spans 12 amino acids. The CDR3 is CASSTQSQPQHF. The CDR3 DNA is TGTGCCAGCAGTACGCAGTCACAGCCCCAGCATTTT.

This chain links TRBV29-1 with TRBJ2-1; D possibly corresponds to TRBD2 (5 bases). CDR3 length equals 16 residues. Germline V gene lookup returns CDR1 SQVTM and CDR2 ANQGSEA. V lost 1 base and J lost 0, with 13 bases in between. As DNA, the CDR3 is TGCAGCGTTGAAGGGGGAGAAGGGCTCTCCTACAATGAGCAGTTCTTC. Translating it yields CSVEGGEGLSYNEQFF.

This clonotype was observed many times. The V gene is TRBV20-1, the J gene TRBJ2-3, with D hard to call. Germline CDR1 and CDR2: DFQATT and SNEGSKA (reference sequence). The CDR3 sequence is 14 residues long. V dropped 3 bases and J dropped 2 bases, with 12 bases sitting between them. CDR3 sequence: CSARARKTTDTQYF. CDR3 in DNA: TGCAGTGCTAGGGCGCGGAAAACCACAGATACGCAGTATTTT.

This clonotype was found a few times. In nucleotides, the CDR3 is TGCAGTGCAACGTCCCGGGACAGGAATGTGAACATTCAGTACTTC. This sequence encodes CSATSRDRNVNIQYF. The gene calls are TRBV20-1 and TRBJ2-4; TRBD1 aligns across 8 bases. Germline loops: CDR1 DFQATT, CDR2 SNEGSKA (reference sequence). Losses at the gene ends were 6 bases for V and 7 bases for J; bases not matched to a gene: 14. CDR3 length: 15 residues.

This clonotype showed up many times. V usage is TRBV12-3 or TRBV12-4 and J usage is TRBJ2-4; 8 bases agree with TRBD2. The junction had 7 bases not matched to a gene; V was cut back by 8 bases and J by 7 bases. The CDR3 totals 13 residues. CDR3 sequence (DNA): TGTGCCAGCGGACTAGCCGAGAGGAACATTCAGTACTTC. It yields the protein CASGLAERNIQYF.

This clonotype was counted many times. DNA of the CDR3: TGTGCCAGCAGTTTAGCGCTGATAGCGGGAGTCAATGAGCAGTTCTTC. Its translation: CASSLALIAGVNEQFF. This rearrangement joins TRBV12-3 or TRBV12-4 to TRBJ2-1; 9 nucleotides line up with TRBD2. This CDR3 comprises 16 residues. V shed 0 bases and J 6 bases; nucleotides not matched to a gene: 6.

The chain is built from TRBV29-1 and TRBJ2-3; the D gene is possibly TRBD1 (5 bases). CDR1 is SQVTM, CDR2 ANQGSEA, per germline. The CDR3 totals 14 residues. The V end was cut by 1 base, the J end by 0 bases, with 8 bases between. The CDR3 DNA reads TGCAGCGTTGAAGTTTCAGGGAGCACAGATACGCAGTATTTT. This translates into CSVEVSGSTDTQYF.

The V gene is TRBV5-1, the J gene TRBJ1-2; D unresolved. Per germline, CDR1 SGHRS and CDR2 YFSETQ. V shed 4 bases and J shed 6 bases, with 16 bases lying between them. The CDR3 covers 14 residues. CDR3 amino acids: CASSDGRGLNGYTF. For the CDR3, the DNA is TGCGCCAGCAGCGATGGACGGGGTTTAAATGGCTACACCTTC.

The chain carries TRBV14 and TRBJ2-5; D gene ambiguous. Looked up from germline, CDR1 is SGHDN and CDR2 is FVKESK. The CDR3 sequence is 16 residues long. V lost 4 bases and J 2 bases, leaving 17 bases between the germline ends. The CDR3 region is CASSPVYGVPQETQYF. The CDR3 DNA reads as TGTGCCAGCAGCCCTGTGTATGGAGTGCCACAAGAGACCCAGTACTTC.

The rearrangement joins TRBV12-3 or TRBV12-4 to TRBJ2-1; D call uncertain. The CDR3 covers 12 residues. Trimming took 2 bases from V and 16 from J, leaving 15 bases between them. The CDR3 loop reads CASSLQDRAVFF. CDR3 DNA sequence: TGTGCCAGCAGTTTACAAGACCGCGCTGTATTCTTC.

This clonotype was seen a few times. The chain recombines TRBV27 with TRBJ2-1; possible D gene TRBD1, 5 bases. Germline loops: CDR1 MNHEY, CDR2 SMNVEV (reference sequence). The CDR3 length is 13 residues. Trimming cost V 5 bases and J 5 bases, with 10 bases left between them. CDR3 region: CASSPFRDNEQFF. The CDR3 nucleotides read TGTGCCAGCAGTCCTTTCAGGGACAATGAGCAGTTCTTC.

This clonotype appeared a single time. This CDR3 is CAISEGAGGSYEQFF. In DNA form, the CDR3 reads TGTGCCATCAGTGAAGGGGCAGGGGGATCCTATGAGCAGTTCTTC. V is TRBV10-3 and J is TRBJ2-1, with 7 bases matching TRBD1. The germline V gene encodes CDR1 ENHRY and CDR2 SYGVKD. J was trimmed by 8 bases and V by 3 bases; bases with no gene match: 10. The CDR3 length is 15 residues.

The chain joins TRBV20-1 to TRBJ2-1; TRBD2 agrees at 7 bases. The CDR3 sequence is 13 residues long. The trim removed 2 bases at V and 6 bases at J, leaving 4 bases unmatched. The germline gives CDR1 DFQATT, CDR2 SNEGSKA (reference sequence). The CDR3 nucleotides are TGCAGTGCTAGAATCCTAGCGGCCAATGAGCAGTTCTTC. Translated, it gives CSARILAANEQFF.

This clonotype was counted a few times. The V and J genes are TRBV5-5 and TRBJ2-4; D is undetermined. V shed 4 bases and J shed 0 bases, with 8 bases lying between them. Germline V CDR1 and CDR2: SGHKS, YYEKEE (reference sequence). The CDR3 sequence is 14 residues long. The CDR3: CASSTTVAKNIQYF. DNA of the CDR3: TGTGCCAGCAGCACCACAGTAGCCAAAAACATTCAGTACTTC.

This clonotype came up a few times. The chain has TRBV12-3 or TRBV12-4 and TRBJ1-5; perhaps TRBD1 as D (6 bases). The CDR3 contains 16 residues. The V gene lost 2 bases and the J gene lost 5 bases, with 16 bases spanning the gap. CDR3 sequence (DNA): TGTGCCAGCAGTTTAACGGGGGCGCGAGGTTATCAGCCCCAGCATTTT. Protein: CASSLTGARGYQPQHF.

In this sample, this clonotype turned up many times. The J gene is TRBJ2-6, the V gene TRBV12-3 or TRBV12-4; D is unresolved. The CDR3 is made up of 15 amino acids. Trimming took off 6 bases at V and 0 bases at J, with 9 bases between the two ends. The CDR3 DNA reads TGTGCCAGCAGGGACCCTTACTCTGGGGCCAACGTCCTGACTTTC. Translated: CASRDPYSGANVLTF.

The table lists this clonotype with many counts. This chain links TRBV10-3 with TRBJ2-7; 7 bases match TRBD1. Unmatched junction bases numbered 6, after V lost 6 bases and J lost 4 bases. The CDR3 contains 13 residues. Per the germline V gene, CDR1 is ENHRY and CDR2 is SYGVKD. The CDR3, as DNA: TGTGCCATCAGATCCGACAGGGCTTACGAGCAGTACTTC. Amino acid sequence: CAIRSDRAYEQYF.

The chain is built from TRBV4-2 and TRBJ1-6; 9 bases fit TRBD1. Germline values: CDR1 LGHNA, CDR2 YNFKEQ. The V segment lost 1 base and the J segment 6 bases; nucleotides outside the gene matches: 4. CDR3 length equals 16 residues. The CDR3 reads CASSQAPGQGNSPLHF. DNA for the CDR3: TGTGCCAGCAGCCAAGCACCGGGACAGGGTAATTCACCCCTCCACTTT.

This clonotype was observed a handful of times. The chain employs TRBV13 and TRBJ2-1; the D gene could be TRBD1 or TRBD2 (6 bases each). The ends were cut back, 5 bases at V and 0 bases at J, with 14 bases in the middle. This CDR3 contains 16 residues. Germline CDR1 and CDR2: PRHDT and FYEKMQ (reference sequence). CDR3 coding DNA: TGTGCCAGCAGCCCCCAAGGGGGGCTCTCCTACAATGAGCAGTTCTTC. This encodes CASSPQGGLSYNEQFF.

This clonotype was detected only a few times. This rearrangement joins TRBV25-1 to TRBJ1-1, with D possibly matching TRBD1 (6 bases). V was cut by 7 bases and J by 8 bases, with 17 bases left in between. The CDR3 spans 13 residues. In germline, CDR1 is MGHDK, CDR2 SYGVNS. CDR3 amino acids: CASTPVGGREAFF. CDR3 nucleotide sequence: TGTGCCAGCACCCCAGTCGGGGGGCGAGAAGCTTTCTTT.

CDR3 in amino acids: CASSQGTGSRNQPQHF. The CDR3 coding sequence is TGTGCCAGCAGCCAAGGTACGGGGAGTAGGAATCAGCCCCAGCATTTT. The chain recombines TRBV3-1 with TRBJ1-5; D remains unclear. The ends were cut back, 1 base at V and 4 bases at J, with 14 bases in the middle. CDR1 is LGHDT and CDR2 is YNNKEL in the germline V gene (reference sequence). The CDR3 consists of 16 residues.

Concerning this clonotype itself: A single base separates this from a much larger clone, so it may be a read error. This rearrangement joins TRBV9 to TRBJ2-2, with 8 bases matching TRBD2. Germline lookup yields CDR1 SGDLS and CDR2 YYNGEE. Trimming removed 0 bases from V and 3 bases from J; junction bases left unmatched: 1. The CDR3 length is 15 residues. The CDR3, as DNA: TGTGCCAGCAGCGTAGCCGGGAGGGACACCGGGGAGCTGTTTTTT. This translates into CASSVAGRDTGELFF.

In this sample, this clonotype turned up a few times. J is TRBJ2-4 and V is TRBV12-3 or TRBV12-4, with a possible D match to TRBD1 (6 bases). The ends were cut back, 4 bases at V and 3 bases at J, with 7 bases in the middle. This CDR3 contains 13 residues. CDR3 DNA sequence: TGTGCCAGCAGTTACAGGGACAAAAACATTCAGTACTTC. Translating gives CASSYRDKNIQYF.

The J gene is TRBJ2-7, the V gene TRBV20-1, with D perhaps TRBD1 (5 bases). The CDR3 spans 14 residues. Germline V gives CDR1 DFQATT, CDR2 SNEGSKA (reference sequence). Between the trimmed V and J ends, which lost 0 bases and 3 bases, there was a span of 12 bases. The CDR3 loop is CSARDIQGVYEQYF. In nucleotides, the CDR3 is TGCAGTGCTAGAGATATTCAGGGTGTCTACGAGCAGTACTTC.

The table lists this clonotype with a few counts. V is TRBV18 and J is TRBJ1-5, with 7 bases that match TRBD1. Germline trimming cut 3 bases from V and 1 base from J; bases unmatched to any gene: 3. The CDR3 sequence is 15 residues long. CDR1 is KGHSH, CDR2 LQKENI, per germline. The CDR3 here is CASSPSTGSNQPQHF. The CDR3 bases are TGTGCCAGCTCACCGTCGACAGGGAGCAATCAGCCCCAGCATTTT. Full variable domain (remainder filled in from reference TRBV18 and TRBJ1-5): NAGVMQNPRHLVRRRGQEARLRCSPMKGHSHVYWYRQLPEEGLKFMVYLQKENIIDESGMPKERFSAEFPKEGPSILRIQQVVRGDSAAYFCASSPSTGSNQPQHFGDGTRLSIL.